The 32 T cell receptor beta chains given below trace back to one sample, sequenced in a study of identical twins. A single record per CDR3 protein comes from TCRdb applying MiXCR to the 5' RACE reads. The sample shows about 660,000 distinct CDR3 sequences, roughly 8% of them seen only once. The sample was also linked to a second study, of yellow fever vaccine responses in identical twins.

Sequenced material: PBMCs. These receptors originate from a young woman in good health.

In this sample, this clonotype turned up many times. The chain links TRBV29-1 to TRBJ2-3; 11 nucleotides agree with TRBD2. The germline V gene has CDR1 SQVTM and CDR2 ANQGSEA. V was clipped by 4 bases and J by 0 bases; unmatched bases: 15. The CDR3 is 19 residues long. The CDR3 DNA follows: TGCAGCGTTGGAGGGGGGCTAGCGGGGGGCCGCCCTAGCACAGATACGCAGTATTTT. Protein sequence: CSVGGGLAGGRPSTDTQYF.

This clonotype was counted only a few times. This chain uses TRBV20-1 with TRBJ1-2, with no clear D. Germline CDR1 and CDR2: DFQATT and SNEGSKA (reference sequence). V was clipped by 5 bases and J by 3 bases, with 10 bases between them. This CDR3 is 12 amino acids long. CDR3 bases: TGCAGTGCTCTACCGAATCACTATGGCTACACCTTC. This gives the protein CSALPNHYGYTF.

V usage is TRBV6-1 and J usage is TRBJ2-1; 7 bases agree with TRBD1. This CDR3 is built from 16 residues. V trimming: 6 bases; J trimming: 3 bases; junction bases outside the gene matches: 11. Germline CDR1 reads MNHNS; CDR2 reads SASEGT. The CDR3 is CASREPRQGDYNEQFF. The CDR3 DNA follows: TGTGCCAGCAGGGAACCCCGACAGGGAGACTACAATGAGCAGTTCTTC.

This clonotype was detected a few times. CDR3 nucleotide sequence: TGTGCCAGTAGTCCCGGACAGGGCTGGGGCACCGGGGAGCTGTTTTTT. This sequence encodes CASSPGQGWGTGELFF. J is TRBJ2-2 and V is TRBV19; 8 bases are shared with TRBD1. Germline V gene lookup returns CDR1 LNHDA and CDR2 SQIVND (reference sequence). The CDR3 has 16 amino acids. Trimming took 5 bases from V and 4 from J; bases not matched to a gene: 9.

A few counts support this clonotype. V usage is TRBV10-2 and J usage is TRBJ2-3, with 8 bases fitting TRBD2. The CDR3 spans 18 residues. Germline lookup yields CDR1 WSHSY and CDR2 SAAADI. J lost 3 bases, V lost 0 bases, and 11 bases had no gene match. In DNA, the CDR3 is TGCGCCAGCAGTGAGTCTCTCGGGAGGGCCTTCTTTACAGATACGCAGTATTTT. It encodes CASSESLGRAFFTDTQYF.

The rearrangement uses TRBV20-1 and TRBJ2-3; no firm D call. V was shortened by 8 bases and J by 1 base, with 10 bases between the two germline ends. The CDR3 covers 12 residues. Germline V gene sequence: CDR1 DFQATT, CDR2 SNEGSKA (reference sequence). CDR3 protein: CSQVYGTDTQYF. For the CDR3, the DNA is TGCAGTCAAGTTTACGGCACAGATACGCAGTATTTT.

In DNA form, the CDR3 reads TGTGCCAGCAGCTCTCGTTGGGGGCTGAACACCGGGGAGCTGTTTTTT. Translating gives CASSSRWGLNTGELFF. The chain recombines TRBV3-1 with TRBJ2-2; weak D call: TRBD1 (6 bases). Trimming took off 5 bases at V and 1 base at J, with 14 bases between the two ends. Germline values: CDR1 LGHDT, CDR2 YNNKEL (reference sequence). The CDR3 runs 16 residues.

The chain carries TRBV7-2 and TRBJ2-2; TRBD1 aligns across 7 bases. V shed 5 bases, J shed 3 bases, and the junction held 6 bases outside the gene matches. Germline V CDR1 and CDR2: SGHTA, FQGNSA. The CDR3 runs to 15 residues. The CDR3 bases are TGTGCCAGCAGCAGAGGACAGGTTGACACCGGGGAGCTGTTTTTT. As protein: CASSRGQVDTGELFF.

This clonotype was picked up a small number of times. The chain joins TRBV5-1 to TRBJ2-2, with a weak D call TRBD1 (5 bases). V lost 2 bases, J lost 2 bases, and 19 bases lay in between. CDR3 length: 18 residues. From germline, CDR1 is SGHRS and CDR2 YFSETQ. In DNA form, the CDR3 reads TGCGCCAGCAGCTTACATCAAACTGGGGCGTCCAACACCGGGGAGCTGTTTTTT. Translation: CASSLHQTGASNTGELFF.

There are many counts of this clonotype. This chain links TRBV24-1 with TRBJ2-2, with D tentatively TRBD1 or TRBD2 (6 bases each). V was clipped by 8 bases and J by 3 bases, with 12 bases between them. This CDR3 has 14 residues. Per the germline V gene, CDR1 is KGHDR and CDR2 is SFDVKD. The CDR3 sequence: CATMGGRDTGELFF. DNA of the CDR3: TGTGCCACCATGGGGGGCAGGGACACCGGGGAGCTGTTTTTT.

This chain links TRBV11-2 with TRBJ2-7; weak D call: TRBD2 (5 bases). Between the trimmed V and J ends, which lost 2 bases and 3 bases, there was a span of 14 bases. The CDR3 consists of 15 residues. Germline V gene data show CDR1 as SGHAT and CDR2 as FQNNGV. CDR3 sequence (DNA): TGTGCCAGCAGCTTACCGGGATACCGAGACTACGAGCAGTACTTC. Translation: CASSLPGYRDYEQYF.

This clonotype came up a few times. The rearrangement joins TRBV6-5 to TRBJ1-5, with 9 nucleotides matching TRBD1. Germline assignment: CDR1 MNHEY and CDR2 SVGAGI. The V segment lost 0 bases and the J segment 7 bases; nucleotides outside the gene matches: 7. The CDR3 has 16 amino acids. In DNA, the CDR3 is TGTGCCAGCAGTTACTCGTACGACAGGGGGTTCCAGCCCCAGCATTTT. Its protein is CASSYSYDRGFQPQHF.

This clonotype was seen repeatedly, ten times or more. The chain combines TRBV6-5 with TRBJ1-2; tentative D call: TRBD1 (5 bases). The CDR3 has 11 residues. V lost 4 bases and J lost 5, with 5 bases in between. Looked up from germline, CDR1 is MNHEY and CDR2 is SVGAGI. As DNA, the CDR3 is TGTGCCAGCAGTTCAGGGTATGGCTACACCTTC. Its protein product is CASSSGYGYTF.

The gene calls are TRBV3-1 and TRBJ1-1, with no clear D. CDR3 length equals 11 residues. The germline V gene encodes CDR1 LGHDT and CDR2 YNNKEL (reference sequence). V was pared by 6 bases and J by 7 bases, with 9 bases between. DNA for the CDR3: TGTGCCAGCAGGAAGGCAGGTGAAGCTTTCTTT. This gives the protein CASRKAGEAFF.

The table lists this clonotype with a few counts. V usage is TRBV7-6 and J usage is TRBJ2-1; D is unresolved. Trimming pared 5 bases from V and 0 bases from J, leaving 11 bases between. The CDR3 is 15 residues long. Germline V gene lookup returns CDR1 SGHVS and CDR2 FNYEAQ. The DNA of the CDR3 is TGTGCCAGCAGCCCCGGCGGCCTCTCCTACAATGAGCAGTTCTTC. It encodes CASSPGGLSYNEQFF.

This clonotype was seen a handful of times. The chain links TRBV29-1 to TRBJ2-7; possible D gene TRBD1, 6 bases. Germline assignment: CDR1 SQVTM and CDR2 ANQGSEA. V dropped 7 bases and J dropped 0 bases, with 10 bases sitting between them. This CDR3 is built from 12 residues. CDR3 sequence (DNA): TGCAGCGCCGGGGACAACTCCTACGAGCAGTACTTC. This gives the protein CSAGDNSYEQYF.

This clonotype was recorded a few times. This chain joins TRBV6-1 and TRBJ2-1; TRBD2 matches at 9 bases. Trimming removed 5 bases from V and 7 bases from J; junction bases left unmatched: 9. This CDR3 is 15 amino acids long. Germline CDR1 is MNHNS and CDR2 is SASEGT. CDR3 residues: CASSLAGKYKNEQFF. As DNA, the CDR3 is TGTGCCAGCAGTCTAGCGGGAAAGTATAAGAATGAGCAGTTCTTC.

The CDR3 loop is CASSFAGNDEQYF. In DNA, the CDR3 is TGTGCCAGCAGCTTTGCAGGGAATGACGAGCAGTACTTC. The V call is TRBV7-2, the J call TRBJ2-7; possibly TRBD1 for D (5 bases). This CDR3 spans 13 amino acids. Trimming removed 3 bases from V and 5 bases from J, with 11 bases in between. Germline CDR1 is SGHTA and CDR2 is FQGNSA.

The V call is TRBV5-1, the J call TRBJ2-1, with 9 bases lining up with TRBD2. Germline lookup yields CDR1 SGHRS and CDR2 YFSETQ. The CDR3 consists of 17 residues. The V gene end was trimmed by 3 bases and the J gene end by 3 bases; junction bases not matched to a gene: 10. The CDR3 nucleotides read TGCGCCAGCAGCTGGGCCTCGGGCGGGGGGGACTACAATGAGCAGTTCTTC. It translates to CASSWASGGGDYNEQFF.

This clonotype was seen at least ten times. The chain carries TRBV5-5 and TRBJ2-1, with TRBD1 identical over 9 bases. This CDR3 is built from 15 residues. The germline V gene encodes CDR1 SGHKS and CDR2 YYEKEE (reference sequence). After removal of 4 bases from V and 7 bases from J, the junction contained 9 bases not matched to a gene. The CDR3 bases are TGTGCCAGCAGCGCCACCGGGACAGGGCTTAATGAGCAGTTCTTC. It encodes CASSATGTGLNEQFF.

This clonotype was found many times. This chain connects TRBV15 to TRBJ1-6; D not resolved. Trimming shortened V by 0 bases and J by 0 bases, and 9 bases separated the two germline ends. The CDR3 is 17 residues long. Germline values: CDR1 LNHNV, CDR2 YYDKDF (reference sequence). This CDR3 is CATSRDTLSSYNSPLHF. For the CDR3, the DNA is TGTGCCACCAGCAGAGATACATTGAGCTCCTATAATTCACCCCTCCACTTT.

A few counts support this clonotype. This chain joins TRBV4-1 and TRBJ2-7, with a tentative D call TRBD1 (7 bases). Germline-derived CDR1 and CDR2 are MGHRA and YSYEKL. The V end lost 0 bases, the J end lost 3 bases, and 18 bases lay between the germline ends. The CDR3 is 17 residues long. The CDR3 loop reads CASSQDPGDSSNYEQYF. The DNA for the CDR3 is TGCGCCAGCAGCCAAGATCCGGGGGACAGCTCGAACTACGAGCAGTACTTC.

V gene TRBV3-1 combines with J gene TRBJ2-2, with TRBD2 as a possible D gene (6 bases). V was shortened by 0 bases and J by 6 bases, with 14 bases between the two germline ends. The V gene's germline CDR1 is LGHDT and CDR2 YNNKEL (reference sequence). The CDR3 has 16 amino acids. The CDR3 loop is CASSQDPTSRAGELFF. In nucleotides, the CDR3 is TGTGCCAGCAGCCAAGATCCGACTAGTAGGGCCGGGGAGCTGTTTTTT.

This clonotype was seen at least ten times. J is TRBJ1-6 and V is TRBV29-1; weak D call: TRBD1 (6 bases). Germline lookup yields CDR1 SQVTM and CDR2 ANQGSEA. The CDR3 is 15 amino acids. V was clipped by 6 bases and J by 9 bases, with 21 bases between them. CDR3 coding DNA: TGCAGCGTGTCAGAGCAGGGGTTGGGCGGTTCACCCCTCCACTTT. This codes for CSVSEQGLGGSPLHF.

J is TRBJ1-1 and V is TRBV6-1; unclear D gene. The V and J ends lost 6 bases and 2 bases respectively, with 10 bases between them. CDR1 and CDR2 from the germline V gene are MNHNS and SASEGT. The CDR3 is made up of 13 amino acids. CDR3 DNA: TGTGCCAGCAGATGGGGAGTAAACACTGAAGCTTTCTTT. The encoded protein is CASRWGVNTEAFF.

This clonotype was observed at least ten times. A read error may produce the germline difference seen at one junction end. The rearrangement uses TRBV7-7 and TRBJ2-1, with D hard to call. The CDR3 spans 13 residues. CDR1 and CDR2 from the germline V gene are SSHAT and FNYEAQ (reference sequence). Here the CDR3 reads CASSLGLGYEQFF. The CDR3 DNA reads as TGTGCTAGCAGCTTAGGCCTCGGCTATGAGCAGTTCTTC.

The chain links TRBV20-1 to TRBJ2-1, with 11 nucleotides matching TRBD2. The trim removed 0 bases at V and 0 bases at J, leaving 13 bases unmatched. Germline CDR1 and CDR2: DFQATT and SNEGSKA (reference sequence). The CDR3 loop spans 20 amino acids. The CDR3 loop reads CSARDVGTSGRPSSYNEQFF. CDR3 nucleotide sequence: TGCAGTGCTAGAGATGTAGGTACTAGCGGGAGACCAAGCTCCTACAATGAGCAGTTCTTC.

The CDR3 nucleotides are TGCAGTGCTGGGCTAGCGGGGGGAGCCTACGAGCAGTACTTC. Residues: CSAGLAGGAYEQYF. J is TRBJ2-7 and V is TRBV20-1; 11 bases fit TRBD2. The CDR3 consists of 14 residues. In germline, CDR1 is DFQATT, CDR2 SNEGSKA (reference sequence). The J segment lost 2 bases and the V segment lost 5 bases, leaving 5 bases of the junction unmatched.

This clonotype occurred a few times. The chain carries TRBV15 and TRBJ2-3; D could derive from TRBD1 or TRBD2 (6 bases each). Trimming cost V 1 base and J 1 base, with 12 bases left between them. The CDR3 consists of 16 residues. The V gene's germline CDR1 is LNHNV and CDR2 YYDKDF (reference sequence). The CDR3 bases are TGTGCCACCAGCAGAGTCCCGGGGGCCGGCACAGATACGCAGTATTTT. The encoded protein is CATSRVPGAGTDTQYF.

This clonotype has at least ten counts. The chain employs TRBV5-1 and TRBJ1-2, with 10 nucleotides matching TRBD1. The CDR3 contains 13 residues. CDR1 and CDR2 (germline): SGHRS, YFSETQ. V lost 3 bases, J lost 8 bases, and 4 bases stayed unmatched. Here the CDR3 DNA reads TGCGCCAGCAGCTCCGGACAGGGGGAAGGCTACACCTTC. It is translated as CASSSGQGEGYTF.

This rearrangement joins TRBV5-6 to TRBJ2-1, with D possibly being TRBD2 (5 bases). The germline V gene encodes CDR1 SGHDT and CDR2 YYEEEE. The V and J ends lost 2 bases and 4 bases respectively, with 7 bases between them. The CDR3 contains 13 residues. CDR3 sequence (DNA): TGTGCCAGCAGCTTTACGGGGTACAATGAGCAGTTCTTC. Translated, it gives CASSFTGYNEQFF.

This clonotype was seen ten or more times. The chain uses TRBV12-3 or TRBV12-4 and TRBJ2-3, with 8 positions matching TRBD2. Trimming took 3 bases from V and 0 from J; bases not matched to a gene: 8. The CDR3 is 17 amino acids. The chain's CDR3 is CASSFGRGVSSTDTQYF. The CDR3 coding sequence is TGTGCCAGCAGTTTTGGGCGGGGGGTATCTAGCACAGATACGCAGTATTTT.